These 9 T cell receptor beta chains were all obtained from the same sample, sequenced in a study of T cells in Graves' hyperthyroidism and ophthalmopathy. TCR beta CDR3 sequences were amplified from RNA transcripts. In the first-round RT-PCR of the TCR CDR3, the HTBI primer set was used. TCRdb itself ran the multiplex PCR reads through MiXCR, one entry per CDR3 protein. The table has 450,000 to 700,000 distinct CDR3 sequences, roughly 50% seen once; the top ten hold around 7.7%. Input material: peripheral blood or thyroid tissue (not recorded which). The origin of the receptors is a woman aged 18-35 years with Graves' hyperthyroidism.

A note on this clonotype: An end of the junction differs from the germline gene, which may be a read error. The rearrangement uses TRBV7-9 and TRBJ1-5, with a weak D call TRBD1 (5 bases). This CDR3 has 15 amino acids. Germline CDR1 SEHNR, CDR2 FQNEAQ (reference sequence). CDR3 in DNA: TGTGCCAGCAGCTTAGCCGGGAGGGGCAATGAGCCCCAGCATTTT. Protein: CASSLAGRGNEPQHF. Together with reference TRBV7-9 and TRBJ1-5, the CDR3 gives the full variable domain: DTGVSQNPRHKITKRGQNVTFRCDPISEHNRLYWYRQTLGQGPEFLTYFQNEAQLEKSRLLSDRFSAERPKGSFSTLEIQRTEQGDSAMYLCASSLAGRGNEPQHFGDGTRLSIL.

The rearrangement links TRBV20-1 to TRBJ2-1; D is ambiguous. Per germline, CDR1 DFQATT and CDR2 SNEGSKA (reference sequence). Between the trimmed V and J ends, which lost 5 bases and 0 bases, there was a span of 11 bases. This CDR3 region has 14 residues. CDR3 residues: CSASIRSSYNEQFF. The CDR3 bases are TGCAGTGCTTCCATAAGGAGCTCCTACAATGAGCAGTTCTTC.

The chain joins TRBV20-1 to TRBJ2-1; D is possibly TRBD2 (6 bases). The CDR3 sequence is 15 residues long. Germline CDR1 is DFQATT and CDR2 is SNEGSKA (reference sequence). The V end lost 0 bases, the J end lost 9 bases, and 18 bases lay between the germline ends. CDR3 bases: TGCAGTGCTAGAGATCTTGGAGGGATGTCAGGTGAGCAGTTCTTC. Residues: CSARDLGGMSGEQFF.

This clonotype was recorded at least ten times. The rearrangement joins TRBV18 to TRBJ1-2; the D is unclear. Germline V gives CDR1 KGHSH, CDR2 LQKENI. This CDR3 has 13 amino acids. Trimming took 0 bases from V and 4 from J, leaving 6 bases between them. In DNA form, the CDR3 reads TGTGCCAGCTCACCACCGGGCCCCTATGGCTACACCTTC. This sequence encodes CASSPPGPYGYTF.

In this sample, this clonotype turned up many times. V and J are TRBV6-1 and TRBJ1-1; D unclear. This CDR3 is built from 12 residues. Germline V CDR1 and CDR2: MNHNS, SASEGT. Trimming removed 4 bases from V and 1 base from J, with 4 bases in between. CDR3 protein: CASSVENTEAFF. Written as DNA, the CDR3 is TGTGCCAGCAGTGTCGAGAACACTGAAGCTTTCTTT.

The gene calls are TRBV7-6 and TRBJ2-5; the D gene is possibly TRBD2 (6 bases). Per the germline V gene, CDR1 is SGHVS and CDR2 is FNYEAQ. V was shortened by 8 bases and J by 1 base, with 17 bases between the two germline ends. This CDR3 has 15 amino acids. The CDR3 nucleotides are TGTGCCAGCGGCCCCTGGGGTAGCGGCCAAGAGACCCAGTACTTC. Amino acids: CASGPWGSGQETQYF. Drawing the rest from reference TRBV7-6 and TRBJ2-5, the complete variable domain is GAGVSQSPRYKVTKRGQDVALRCDPISGHVSLYWYRQALGQGPEFLTYFNYEAQQDKSGLPNDRFSAERPEGSISTLTIQRTEQRDSAMYRCASGPWGSGQETQYFGPGTRLLVL.

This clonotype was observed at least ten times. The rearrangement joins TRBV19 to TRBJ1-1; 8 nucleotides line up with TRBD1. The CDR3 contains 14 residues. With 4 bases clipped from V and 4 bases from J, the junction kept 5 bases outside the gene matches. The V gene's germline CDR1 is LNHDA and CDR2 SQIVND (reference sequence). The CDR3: CASSRNRGGTEAFF. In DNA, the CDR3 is TGTGCCAGTAGTAGAAACAGGGGGGGCACTGAAGCTTTCTTT.

CDR3 protein: CASSLGTSGGGQYF. The CDR3 region has the DNA TGTGCCAGCAGCTTAGGGACTAGCGGGGGAGGGCAGTACTTC. The chain couples TRBV7-2 to TRBJ2-7; 13 bases align to TRBD2. The trim removed 1 base at V and 9 bases at J, leaving 3 bases unmatched. Germline-derived CDR1 and CDR2 are SGHTA and FQGNSA. This CDR3 region has 14 residues.

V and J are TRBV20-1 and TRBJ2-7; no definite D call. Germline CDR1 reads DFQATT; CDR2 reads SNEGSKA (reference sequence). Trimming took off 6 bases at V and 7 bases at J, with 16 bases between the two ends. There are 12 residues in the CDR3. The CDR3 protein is CSADKSVNEQYF. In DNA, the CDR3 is TGCAGTGCAGACAAGTCGGTCAATGAGCAGTACTTC.